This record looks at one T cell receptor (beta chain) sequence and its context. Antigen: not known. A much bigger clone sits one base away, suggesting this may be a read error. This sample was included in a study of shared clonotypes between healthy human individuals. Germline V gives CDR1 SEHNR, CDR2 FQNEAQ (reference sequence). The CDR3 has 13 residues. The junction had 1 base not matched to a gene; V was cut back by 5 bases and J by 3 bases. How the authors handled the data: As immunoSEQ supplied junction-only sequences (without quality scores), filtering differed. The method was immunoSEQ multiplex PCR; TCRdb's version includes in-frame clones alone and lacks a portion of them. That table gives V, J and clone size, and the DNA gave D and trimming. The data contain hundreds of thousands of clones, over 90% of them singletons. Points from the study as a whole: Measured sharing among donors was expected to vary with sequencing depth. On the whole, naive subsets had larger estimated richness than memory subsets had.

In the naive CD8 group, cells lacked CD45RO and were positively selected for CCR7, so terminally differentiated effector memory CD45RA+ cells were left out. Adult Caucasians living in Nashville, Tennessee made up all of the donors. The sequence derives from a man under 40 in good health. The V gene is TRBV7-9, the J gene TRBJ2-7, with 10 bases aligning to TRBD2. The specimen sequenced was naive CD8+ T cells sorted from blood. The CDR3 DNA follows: TGTGCCAGCAGCCGGACTAGCGGCTACGAGCAGTACTTC. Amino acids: CASSRTSGYEQYF.